This T cell receptor beta chain emerged from a study of T-cell reconstitution after alpha-beta-depleted transplantation in children. Preparing the TCRbeta library involved the use of unique molecular identifiers. TCRdb analysed the PCR reads with MiXCR anew, one entry per CDR3 protein. The profile shows some 500,000 distinct CDR3 sequences, around 18% of them singletons. The CDR3 sequence is 15 residues long. V was shortened by 3 bases and J by 0 bases, with 12 bases between the two germline ends. The chain joins TRBV12-3 or TRBV12-4 to TRBJ2-7; D gene uncertain. Sequenced material: PBMCs from the stem cell graft donor, taken from the stem cell graft. This receptor was obtained from a human donor who donated a stem cell graft to a child with acute lymphoblastic leukemia. CDR3 coding DNA: TGTGCCAGCAGTTTTCCCCCCTCCTCCTCCTACGAGCAGTACTTC. Amino acid sequence: CASSFPPSSSYEQYF.